This TCR beta chain was profiled in a study of blood T cells in healthy people across ages (dated by TCRdb to about 2015). Background for the entire study: In model experiments, template switching captured about one uniquely barcoded TCR beta cDNA molecule for every two T cells. To track age-related changes in TCR beta repertoire diversity, the study relied on deep sequencing normalized with unique cDNA molecular identifiers. Four age groups were formed from the donors: young (average 16 years), middle-aged (just under 40), aged (62) and long-lived (around 82). To avoid experimental bias, donors of different ages were spread randomly across the sequencing lanes. For two donors (one aged 18 to 29 and one aged 80 or older), the study analyzed two additional independent replicas of 1 million unique cDNA reads from the same blood draw.

As to this clonotype: The antigen it recognizes is unknown. Within one base of it there is no much larger clone, and no base qualities were kept.

Libraries came from 5' RACE. The sequencer was an Illumina HiSeq 2500. A second PCR of roughly 6 to 11 cycles was run with a J-beta primer mix and a sample-barcoded 5' primer. Each TCR beta cDNA molecule received a unique molecular identifier from a template-switch 5' adaptor carrying 12 random nucleotides. At least 2.5 million CDR3-containing paired-end reads were obtained from each sample. All of the RNA was converted into first-strand cDNA using the Mint cDNA synthesis kit, with a TRBC-specific oligonucleotide serving as the primer. All cDNA was treated with uracil-DNA glycosylase and then went through a first 18-cycle PCR with the universal primers M1SS and BC2_uni_R. Per the authors' processing: Each sample was normalized by randomly selecting 1 million high-quality reads, each carrying a distinct molecular identifier. Instead of being binned into consensus sequences, reads with shared molecular identifiers were discarded. MiTCR, set to a Q25 quality threshold and the strictest error-elimination algorithm, was used for CDR3 identification, clonotype clustering and error correction. Lower-bound total TCR beta diversity was estimated with a nonparametric unseen species model using Euler transformation. The public reads were reprocessed in TCRdb via fastp at Q25 and MiXCR, keeping in-frame beta chains. Rows with one shared CDR3 protein collapse into an entry with the most common genes and DNA. The V and J calls follow TCRdb's processing rather than the paper's. This sample lists 650,000 to 700,000 distinct CDR3 sequences; 52% were detected once. About 14% of the sample comes from the top ten.

According to the germline V gene, CDR1 reads SGHRS and CDR2 reads YFSETQ. CDR3 length: 16 amino acids, cysteine to phenylalanine. The only DNA kept is the CDR3, 48 bases in frame from the first base. V has 4 bases trimmed and J has 10 bases trimmed; junction bases matching no gene number 17. The study at large found these results: As age increased, observed TCR beta diversity per million T cells dropped in a roughly linear way, and a significant reduction was already evident by age 40. Compared with the aged group, more naive CD4+ T cells, fewer expanded clones and increased TCR diversity were shown by the long-lived group, suggesting age selection. Estimates of total diversity based on one million sequenced T cells were considered lower bounds and underestimates. Observed TCR beta diversity correlated strongly with the percentage of naive T cells measured by flow cytometry. The CMV infection status of donors was not known, potentially confounding age-related changes in expanded clonotypes. Since profiling was done on bulk unsorted PBMCs, naive and antigen-experienced compartments could not be conclusively compared.

The donors were roughly 39 Caucasian individuals from Russia, aged roughly 6 to 100 years, who were systemically healthy. About 9.8 milliliters of peripheral blood were drawn from each donor into EDTA-treated Vacutainer tubes. PBMCs were isolated by Ficoll-Paque density-gradient centrifugation, with at least 6 million obtained per sample. Total RNA was extracted from PBMCs with Trizol reagent, with at least 5.5 micrograms obtained per sample. The percentages of naive CD45RAhigh/CD27high T cells were determined by flow cytometry on a PBMC aliquot from every donor. The TCR comes from a woman over 75 in good health. The chain is assembled from TRBV5-1 and TRBJ2-1, and 7 junctional nucleotides match TRBD1. Source material: blood. The nucleotides are TGCGCCAGCAGCCCTCCACAGGGGACAACCCCTGGGGAGCAGTTCTTC. This encodes CASSPPQGTTPGEQFF.